This TCR beta chain stems from a study of early T cells in non-severe SARS-CoV-2 infection (dated by TCRdb to 2020 to 2022). With regard to the full study: Bulk RNA from unsorted whole blood was used for TCR sequencing, so alpha and beta chains could not be paired. Overall results and qualifications from the work: VDJdb matching was skewed toward anti-spike CD8 responses and likely underestimated virus-specific expansions, missing private and CD4 specificities.

V is shortened by 0 bases, J by 2 bases, and the region joining them spans 13 bases. Via the germline V gene (reference sequence), CDR1 is SGHNT and CDR2 YYREEE. The CDR3, from cysteine to phenylalanine, totals 16 residues. The CDR3 DNA has 48 bases and is translated from base 1. This was a case-control study nested in a cohort of healthcare workers in London, UK, who had nasopharyngeal swab PCR tests and blood samples taken every week. Healthcare workers were recruited between 23 and 31 March 2020, during the week of the UK lockdown, and were followed weekly for up to roughly 15 weeks. This clonotype was counted a few times. The antigen this receptor binds is unknown. It has no much larger one-base neighbor in the sample; base qualities were not kept. The library was prepared using 5' RACE. Reads for this sample came from a NextSeq 500. To correct for sequencing error and PCR bias, the TCR library protocol tagged individual cDNA molecules with unique molecular identifiers. Both TCR alpha and beta chains were sequenced, and tight co-correlation was observed between alpha and beta sequence abundances in each sample. In the paper's pipeline: Decombinator V4 was used to annotate TCR sequences for V gene, J gene and CDR3. TCRs were defined as expanded if a significant change between any two time points was detected under a Poisson model with p below 0.0001. TCR abundances were normalised to the total number of TCRs sequenced per sample and expressed as counts per million. MAIT TCRs were defined by TRAV1-2 paired with TRAJ12, TRAJ20 or TRAJ33, and iNKT TCRs by TRAV10 paired with TRAJ18. VDJdb, accessed on 1 November 2021, was searched for TCRs annotated for CMV, EBV and SARS-CoV-2, and TCRs annotated for more than one antigen were excluded. The public reads were run again by TCRdb, first through fastp at Q25 and then through MiXCR, and only productive beta chains were kept. For every CDR3 protein sequence, its rows merge into one entry that carries the most common genes and DNA. The V and J calls reflect TCRdb's pipeline rather than the authors' work. The sample table records tens of thousands of distinct CDR3 sequences; about 15% of these occur just once. 5.5% of the sample lies in the top ten.

This TCR came from an adult who was a healthcare worker with PCR-confirmed SARS-CoV-2 infection or an uninfected control (not recorded which). The rearrangement joined TRBV5-4 to TRBJ2-3; the D gene identity is not certain. Material: whole blood. CDR3 loop: CASSLDTDGYTDTQYF. In nucleotide form, the sequence is TGTGCCAGCAGCTTGGACACGGATGGATACACAGATACGCAGTATTTT.